This entry is about one TCR beta chain. The antigen is unknown. This sample is drawn from a study of response to subunit inactivated influenza vaccine. Study-level results: Authors suggested each seasonal influenza vaccination recruits few new T cells.

One entry per CDR3 protein, called by TCRdb with MiXCR from the RT-PCR reads. The sample has about 650,000 distinct CDR3 sequences, about 15% seen once; the top ten hold roughly 7.6%. This CDR3 contains 12 residues. V lost 6 bases, J lost 1 base, and 7 bases lay in between. Germline CDR1 and CDR2: LNHDA and SQIVND (reference sequence). This chain uses TRBV19 with TRBJ2-7; D possibly uses TRBD1 or TRBD2 (5 bases each). The receptor was derived from a man aged 45-65 years who received an inactivated influenza vaccine. The sample here was PBMCs from blood, taken 14 to 15 days before vaccination. The CDR3 here is CASRGRSYEQYF. The CDR3 DNA sequence: TGTGCCAGTAGGGGACGGTCCTACGAGCAGTACTTC.